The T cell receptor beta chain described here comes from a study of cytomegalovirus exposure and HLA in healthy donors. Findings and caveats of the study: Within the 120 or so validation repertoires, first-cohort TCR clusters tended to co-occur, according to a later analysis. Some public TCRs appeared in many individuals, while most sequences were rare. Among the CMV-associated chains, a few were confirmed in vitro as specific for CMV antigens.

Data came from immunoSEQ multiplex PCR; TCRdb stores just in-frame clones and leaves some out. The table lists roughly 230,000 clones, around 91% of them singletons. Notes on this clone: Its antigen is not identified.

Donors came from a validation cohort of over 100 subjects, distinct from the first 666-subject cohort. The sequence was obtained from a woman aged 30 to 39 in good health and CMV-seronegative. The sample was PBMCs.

The CDR3 DNA sequence: TGTGCCAGCAGCGCGGTCAGGGGCGGGAGGGTTAGCTCCTACGAGCAGTACTTC. As protein: CASSAVRGGRVSSYEQYF. The rearrangement links TRBV25-1 to TRBJ2-7; 9 bases align to TRBD2. The CDR3 spans 18 residues. The J segment lost 0 bases and the V segment lost 6 bases, leaving 15 bases of the junction unmatched. Germline V gene sequence: CDR1 MGHDK, CDR2 SYGVNS.